The T cell receptor (beta chain) described here comes from a study of human T cells and chemical hapten exposure. Turning to the study itself: Upper-back patch tests with 0.01% DPC were read at 6 days. Largely, small differences in pooled library volume made per-sample TCR yields vary. The study's findings and limits: In comparison with controls, expanded TCRs gave rise to a significantly larger number of large CDR3 similarity clusters. Among TCRs, those above 1 in 1000 frequency were unaffected by DPC sensitization.

The germline V gene has CDR1 MNHNS and CDR2 SASEGT. CDR3 length equals 15 residues. Trimming at V came to 5 bases and at J to 2 bases, leaving 3 bases not matched to a gene. This clonotype showed up just a few times. Its target is unknown. Noted time point: patch test 2, 6 weeks after DPC sensitization. This sample's treatment: therapeutic diphenylcyclopropenone sensitization with weekly scalp DPC. Using its own MiXCR run on the RACE reads, TCRdb lists one record per CDR3 protein. This table has about 40,000 distinct CDR3 sequences, approximately 3.4% appearing once. The TCR comes from a middle-aged man with alopecia areata. Some clones in this sample may be carry-over from other donors' samples. This sample comprised whole blood, obtained in connection with sensitization to the hapten diphenylcyclopropenone (DPC). This chain uses TRBV6-1 with TRBJ2-1, with 10 bases matching TRBD1. The CDR3: CASSRGTGAYNEQFF. The CDR3 DNA reads as TGTGCCAGCAGTCGAGGGACAGGGGCCTACAATGAGCAGTTCTTC.